Each of the 17 T cell receptor beta chains below was sequenced from the same sample in a study of shared clonotypes between healthy human individuals. The repertoire was sequenced with immunoSEQ multiplex PCR; TCRdb's copy has only in-frame clones and lacks some. The sample holds 600,000 to 700,000 clones, 73% seen once. Sequences were obtained from memory CD4+ T cells sorted from blood. Subset described: CD45RA-negative fraction. The receptors were gathered from a woman in her twenties or thirties in good health.

The table lists this clone with a count of one. This chain links TRBV6-1 with TRBJ2-3; D gene ambiguous. There are 12 residues in the CDR3. Trimming left V 6 bases short and J 5 bases short, with 9 bases between. Germline V gene lookup returns CDR1 MNHNS and CDR2 SASEGT. CDR3 nucleotide sequence: TGTGCCAGCAGGGGGAACCGAGATACGCAGTATTTT. This encodes CASRGNRDTQYF.

This sequence joins TRBV15 and TRBJ2-5; weak D call: TRBD1 (5 bases). There are 15 residues in the CDR3. Trimming left V 1 base short and J 0 bases short, with 9 bases between. Germline V gene data show CDR1 as LNHNV and CDR2 as YYDKDF (reference sequence). In DNA, the CDR3 is TGTGCCACCAGCAGAGCATTAGGGGACCAAGAGACCCAGTACTTC. As protein: CATSRALGDQETQYF.

The genes are TRBV7-2 and TRBJ2-2; 9 bases are shared with TRBD2. The J segment lost 4 bases and the V segment lost 3 bases, leaving 3 bases of the junction unmatched. The CDR3 is 15 amino acids. CDR1 SGHTA and CDR2 FQGNSA come from the germline V gene. The CDR3 bases are TGTGCCAGCAGCTTTAGCGGGAGCGGCACCGGGGAGCTGTTTTTT. It translates to CASSFSGSGTGELFF.

The CDR3 spells CASSEVGTNEKLFF. CDR3 in DNA: TGTGCCAGCAGTGAGGTGGGAACTAATGAAAAACTGTTTTTT. The rearrangement uses TRBV6-6 and TRBJ1-4, with D unresolved. V was clipped by 5 bases and J by 1 base, with 8 bases between them. Per the germline V gene, CDR1 is MNHNY and CDR2 is SVGAGI (reference sequence). The CDR3 has 14 residues.

This chain joins TRBV6-6 and TRBJ1-3, with D unresolved. Trimming cost V 9 bases and J 0 bases, with 6 bases left between them. Germline-derived CDR1 and CDR2 are MNHNY and SVGAGI (reference sequence). The CDR3 is made up of 12 amino acids. The CDR3 spells CASFNSGNTIYF. The CDR3 nucleotides read TGTGCCAGTTTCAACTCTGGAAACACCATATATTTT.

CDR3 residues: CASSSSNRGLRGNTEAFF. CDR3 sequence (DNA): TGTGCCAGCAGTTCCTCAAACAGGGGTCTCAGAGGTAACACTGAAGCTTTCTTT. The chain links TRBV27 to TRBJ1-1; 7 bases align to TRBD1. J gave up 2 bases and V 4 bases, and 16 bases lay outside the gene matches. The CDR3 has 18 residues. The germline CDR1 and CDR2 sequences are MNHEY and SMNVEV (reference sequence).

This sequence joins TRBV4-1 and TRBJ1-3; D remains ambiguous. CDR1 is MGHRA, CDR2 YSYEKL, per germline. Trimming stripped 1 base from V and 4 bases from J, with 11 bases between. The CDR3 spans 15 residues. CDR3 bases: TGCGCCAGCAGCCAAGTAGGAACCACCGGAAACACCATATATTTT. Amino acids: CASSQVGTTGNTIYF.

In the case of this clone: This specimen includes other DNA sequences encoding the same CDR3. V and J are TRBV7-2 and TRBJ1-5; D is uncertain. CDR1 is SGHTA and CDR2 is FQGNSA in the germline V gene. This CDR3 has 15 residues. With 1 base removed from V and 1 base from J, the gap between germline ends came to 8 bases. CDR3 bases: TGTGCCAGCAGCTTAGTGGGAGGGAGCAATCAGCCCCAGCATTTT. Its translation: CASSLVGGSNQPQHF.

The V and J genes are TRBV2 and TRBJ2-1, with a weak D call TRBD2 (5 bases). The V gene's germline CDR1 is SNHLY and CDR2 FYNNEI. This CDR3 spans 13 amino acids. Trimming took off 9 bases at V and 6 bases at J, with 15 bases between the two ends. The CDR3 region has the DNA TGTGCCAGAGCGGTTTTTAACGGCAATGAGCAGTTCTTC. It specifies CARAVFNGNEQFF.

This clone occurred once. CDR3 in DNA: TGCGCCAGCAGCCCCACGGTGACCTACAATGAGCAGTTCTTC. Residues: CASSPTVTYNEQFF. This chain uses TRBV5-1 with TRBJ2-1; D gene ambiguous. Germline lookup yields CDR1 SGHRS and CDR2 YFSETQ. The V end was cut by 4 bases, the J end by 2 bases, with 10 bases between. This CDR3 is 14 amino acids long.

The chain recombines TRBV29-1 with TRBJ1-2, with a tentative D call TRBD1 (6 bases). Germline CDR1 reads SQVTM; CDR2 reads ANQGSEA. Trimming removed 5 bases from V and 4 bases from J, with 17 bases in between. The CDR3 is 14 amino acids. In DNA form, the CDR3 reads TGCAGCGTTCCCAGGGGCAGATCTTCCTATGGCTACACCTTC. Translated: CSVPRGRSSYGYTF.

The chain carries TRBV30 and TRBJ2-3; D may be TRBD1 or TRBD2 (5 bases each). Germline lookup yields CDR1 GTSNPN and CDR2 SVGIG (reference sequence). Trimming removed 0 bases from V and 8 bases from J, with 6 bases in between. The CDR3 is 11 amino acids. The CDR3 protein is CAWSVGGTQYF. CDR3 sequence (DNA): TGTGCCTGGAGTGTTGGGGGTACGCAGTATTTT.

By frequency in the sample, this clone is medium-sized. The chain links TRBV28 to TRBJ1-5; D unresolved. Trimming took 6 bases from V and 6 from J, leaving 18 bases between them. Germline CDR1 and CDR2: MDHEN and SYDVKM. The length of the CDR3 is 15 residues. CDR3 sequence (DNA): TGTGCCAGCAGAACCGCCGACAAGGCTCTTCAGCCCCAGCATTTT. Protein: CASRTADKALQPQHF.

This clone has more than one count but fewer than ten. This rearrangement joins TRBV21-1 to TRBJ2-5; the table gives TRBD1 as D, unverified against the DNA. TRBV21-1 is labeled a pseudogene. The length of the CDR3 is 16 residues. CDR3 bases: TGTGCCAGCATGAACGACAAGGGGACACCCGGACAGACCCAGTACTTC. It yields the protein CASMNDKGTPGQTQYF.

This clone was seen more than once but under ten times. The rearrangement joins TRBV4-1 to TRBJ2-2, with 14 bases matching TRBD2. This CDR3 is 17 amino acids long. The germline CDR1 and CDR2 sequences are MGHRA and YSYEKL. V gave up 3 bases and J gave up 7 bases; unmatched junction bases: 7. CDR3 coding DNA: TGCGCCAGCAGCCAGGGGACTAGCGGGAGTCAAGGCGGGGAGCTGTTTTTT. Translation: CASSQGTSGSQGGELFF.

The chain couples TRBV4-2 to TRBJ1-4, with TRBD1 identical over 7 bases. Germline V lookup: CDR1 LGHNA, CDR2 YNFKEQ. The CDR3 has 16 residues. Germline trimming cut 3 bases from V and 3 bases from J; bases unmatched to any gene: 7. CDR3 coding DNA: TGTGCCAGCAGCCACGCCGGGACAGCTTCTAATGAAAAACTGTTTTTT. As protein: CASSHAGTASNEKLFF.

The rearrangement uses TRBV5-1 and TRBJ1-1, with D perhaps matching TRBD1 (6 bases). The CDR3 has 15 amino acids. CDR1 and CDR2 (germline): SGHRS, YFSETQ. Trimming pared 4 bases from V and 4 bases from J, leaving 17 bases between. CDR3 sequence reads: CASSPGRGFGTEAFF. In nucleotides, the CDR3 is TGCGCCAGCAGCCCCGGCAGGGGATTCGGCACTGAAGCTTTCTTT. Full variable domain (rest looked up from reference TRBV5-1 and TRBJ1-1): KAGVTQTPRYLIKTRGQQVTLSCSPISGHRSVSWYQQTPGQGLQFLFEYFSETQRNKGNFPGRFSGRQFSNSRSEMNVSTLELGDSALYLCASSPGRGFGTEAFFGQGTRLTVV.